Sequencing of this TCR beta chain was carried out in a study of blood T cell repertoires in COVID-19. In the study overall: The United States, Italy and Spain were the sources of the acute and convalescent COVID-19 samples.

CDR1 MNHNY and CDR2 SVGAGI come from the germline V gene (reference sequence). J lost 4 bases, V lost 0 bases, and 4 bases had no gene match. This CDR3 has 15 amino acids. Source study methods: For nucleated cells, counts were estimated from reference gene primer amplification. TCRdb's table, derived via immunoSEQ multiplex PCR, lists solely in-frame clones and lacks some. From that table come the V and J calls and clone size; the DNA was used to work out D and trimming. Found here are about 160,000 clones, about 90% of them singletons; the top ten hold nearly 5%. The receptor was isolated from a man younger than 45 with COVID-19, enrolled during active disease. The specimen sequenced was peripheral blood. The genes are TRBV6-6 and TRBJ2-5, with 8 bases lining up with TRBD1. CDR3 sequence: CASSYSGTGVETQYF. The CDR3 DNA sequence: TGTGCCAGCAGTTACTCAGGGACAGGCGTAGAGACCCAGTACTTC.